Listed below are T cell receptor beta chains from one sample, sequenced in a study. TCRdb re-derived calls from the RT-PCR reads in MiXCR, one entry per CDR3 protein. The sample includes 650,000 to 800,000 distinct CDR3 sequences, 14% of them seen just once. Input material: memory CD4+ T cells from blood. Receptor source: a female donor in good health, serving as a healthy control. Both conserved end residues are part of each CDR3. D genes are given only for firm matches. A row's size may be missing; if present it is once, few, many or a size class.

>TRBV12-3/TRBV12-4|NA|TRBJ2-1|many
CASSPTGGQFF
TGTGCCAGCAGTCCTACAGGAGGGCAGTTCTTC
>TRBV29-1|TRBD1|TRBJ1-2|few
CSGDREVGYTF
TGCAGCGGGGACAGGGAGGTTGGCTACACCTTC
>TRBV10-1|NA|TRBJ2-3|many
CASSGAPVGDTQYF
TGCGCCAGCAGTGGCGCGCCCGTGGGGGATACGCAGTATTTT
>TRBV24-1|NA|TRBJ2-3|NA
CATSVPQSDTQYF
TGTGCCACCAGTGTGCCCCAGTCAGATACGCAGTATTTT
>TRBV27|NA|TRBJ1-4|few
CASSPAGANEKLFF
TGTGCCAGCAGTCCCGCAGGGGCTAATGAAAAACTGTTTTTT
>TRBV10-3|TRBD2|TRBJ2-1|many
CAISESRLAGGNEQFF
TGTGCCATCAGTGAGTCGAGGCTAGCGGGAGGTAATGAGCAGTTCTTC
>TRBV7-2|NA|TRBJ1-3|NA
CASSLGGGYSGNTIYF
TGTGCCAGCAGCTTAGGGGGGGGCTACTCTGGAAACACCATATATTTT
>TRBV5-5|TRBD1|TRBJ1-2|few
CASSLAGTAAYGYTF
TGTGCCAGCAGCTTGGCCGGGACAGCCGCCTATGGCTACACCTTC
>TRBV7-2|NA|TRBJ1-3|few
CASSFERGNTIYF
TGTGCCAGCAGCTTCGAACGGGGAAACACCATATATTTT
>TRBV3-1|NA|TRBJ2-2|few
CASSHYSVAGTNTGELFF
TGTGCCAGCAGCCATTATAGCGTGGCAGGAACCAACACCGGGGAGCTGTTTTTT
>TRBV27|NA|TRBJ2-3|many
CASSSAPDGSGADTQYF
TGTGCCAGCAGTTCAGCCCCAGACGGGAGTGGGGCAGATACGCAGTATTTT
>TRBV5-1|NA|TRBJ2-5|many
CASSPGTTQETQYF
TGTGCCAGCTCACCAGGGACGACCCAAGAGACCCAGTACTTC
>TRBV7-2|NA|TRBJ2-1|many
CASSLDQVSNEQFF
TGTGCCAGCAGCTTAGATCAGGTTAGCAATGAGCAGTTCTTC
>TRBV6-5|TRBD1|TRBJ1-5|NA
CASSYSTGSNQPQHF
TGTGCCAGCAGTTACTCGACAGGGAGCAATCAGCCCCAGCATTTT